This T cell receptor (beta chain) was recovered during a study of shared clonotypes between healthy human individuals (TCRdb year 2020). Broadly, across the study: The cohort included a few men and two women between 18 and 49 years of age. Blood TCR repertoires of about five healthy adults were deeply sequenced to estimate repertoire size and the extent of clonotype sharing between individuals. To increase sequencing depth and limit assay-specific biases, different laboratories used diverse techniques to prepare libraries and sequence TCR repertoires. For each donor, three plates each were used for CD4 naive and CD4 memory, two plates were used for CD8 naive, and one plate was used for CD8 memory. Leukapheresis yielded between about 0.9 and 8.9 billion PBMCs per donor. On the study overall, not on this receptor specifically: Incomplete sequencing was indicated by rarefaction of sorted-subset datasets, despite the large sequencing depth. Approximately 5% of naive CD4, 3.5% of naive CD8, roughly 2.4% of memory CD4, and more than 0.35% of memory CD8 clonotypes were shared across several donors. The genetic and exposure-history diversity represented was limited by the small number of donors. Pairwise subsampling led to the expectation that sequencing depth would affect the degree of clonotype sharing among donors. Larger estimated clonotype richness was generally found for naive subsets than for memory subsets. Higher generation probabilities were observed for clonotypes shared by all four sorted-subset donors than for non-shared clonotypes. Sampling was limited to blood, and TCR repertoires in tissue likely differ from TCR repertoires in blood.

For this clone: Its antigen is unknown. No quality values exist for individual bases; no much larger clone is one base distant.

The cysteine opens and the phenylalanine closes a CDR3 of 15 amino acids. Left in the record is the CDR3 DNA by itself, 45 bases read in frame from the first base. The germline V and J ends show losses of 4 bases and 6 bases respectively, and no gene match explains 6 bases of the junction. The germline V gene provides CDR1 MGHRA and CDR2 YSYEKL. The donors were healthy, HIV-negative adults who had no recently reported acute infections or vaccinations. Every donor was a Caucasian adult residing in Nashville, Tennessee, USA. CD4+ T cells were enriched by magnetic negative selection; naive cells were then positively selected on CD45RA, and the negative fraction formed the memory subset. Blood was obtained by leukapheresis, after which PBMCs were separated by Ficoll-Histopaque density gradient centrifugation and cryopreserved in liquid nitrogen vapor phase. Purity and quantity of every magnetically sorted T cell population were checked by analytical flow cytometry. Genomic DNA was isolated from each sorted fraction and quantified by UV absorbance on a Nanodrop 2000c.

Using the deep immunoSEQ assay, TCR CDR3 regions were amplified from genomic DNA by multiplex PCR. Genomic DNA extracted from each cell subset was distributed evenly over all wells of several immunoSEQ 96-well plates, and each plate served as one replicate. Each replicate PCR for sorted subsets received roughly 200 ng genomic DNA, equal to roughly 30,000 T cell genomes. Purified libraries were quantified with a Qubit 3.0 fluorometer, sized on a Bioanalyzer 2100, and re-quantified with the KAPA Library Quantification kit. Every immunoSEQ 96-well plate was sequenced on a dedicated single-read 150-cycle Illumina NextSeq 550 flow cell. In the original analysis: Because the immunoSEQ output held only junctional sequences and lacked quality scores, the filtering could not match the filtering applied to full-length reads. To assign V/J genes and CDR3, sequences were annotated against IMGT germline references using PyIR, a Python wrapper for IgBLAST v1.9. Reads with weak V/J assignments (E-value above 1e-6), missing CDR3, stop codons, out-of-frame junctions, or ambiguous translated residues were removed. V3J clonotypes were defined as sequences sharing the same inferred V gene, J gene, and CDR3 amino acid sequence. The percentage overlap between two repertoires was calculated by dividing the number of shared unique clonotypes by the size of the smaller repertoire. RTK rarefaction, the Chao1 estimator, and Recon v2.1 estimates of unobserved clonotypes were used to assess repertoire richness. Generation probabilities for all TCRbeta clonotypes obtained by the gDNA method from four donors were computed using OLGA. In TCRdb, the immuneACCESS table is reduced to in-frame sequences with V and J assigned. These tables do not hold every clone; where another copy was compared, an unresolved V gene accounts for under half, and the others remain unexplained. Clone size and V and J calls were adopted from that table, with D and trimming inferred from the DNA. Across this sample there are just over 2,000,000 clones, with about 95% seen only once. The ten largest account for roughly 0.13% of the sample.

This TCR was sampled from a young man in good health. The sequenced sample consisted of naive CD4+ T cells sorted from blood. The sample's cell subset or site label, decoded: CD45RA+ positively selected. Recombination joined TRBV4-1 with TRBJ2-3; 11 of the junction bases match TRBD2. The CDR3 region has the sequence CASSRLAGSRDTQYF. The nucleotide sequence is TGCGCCAGCAGCCGACTAGCGGGGTCCCGGGATACGCAGTATTTT.